The clone carrying this T cell receptor (beta chain) was seen only a few times. The antigen remains undetermined. CDR3 length: 18 amino acids. After removal of 1 base from V and 0 bases from J, the junction contained 11 bases not matched to a gene. The record originates from a study of T-cell reconstitution after alpha-beta-depleted transplantation in children. Notes on the study in general: Roughly two months post-transplant, alpha-beta T cells reportedly originated from several hundred graft clones that had expanded. One year post-transplant, T-cell counts and diversity were largely derived from T cells produced anew. Diversity of TCRbeta at day 60 was high in some patients, arising from surviving recipient T cells and thymic progenitors.

As it was prepared, the TCRbeta library received unique molecular identifiers. TCRdb fed the PCR reads into MiXCR, producing one record per CDR3 protein. The sample holds hundreds of thousands of distinct CDR3 sequences; less than 15% are singletons and the top ten take about 0.77%. The source was PBMCs, collected before TCRalphabeta/CD19-depleted stem cell transplant. The source is a girl aged 2 to 10 with congenital amegakaryocytic thrombocytopenia, due to receive a stem cell transplant. The chain joins TRBV12-3 or TRBV12-4 to TRBJ2-7, with 8 positions matching TRBD2. The DNA for the CDR3 is TGTGCCAGCAGTTTAGAAAGCTTACTAGCGGATAGCTCCTACGAGCAGTACTTC. This encodes CASSLESLLADSSYEQYF.